The 12 T cell receptor beta chains listed next were all sequenced from one sample in a study of post-analysis software for immune sequencing data. Regarding the study as a whole: Higher frequency in patients than in controls was seen for about five TRBV segments, with TRBV5-6, TRBV5-1 and TRBV20-1 among them.

The antigens for these receptors are not known. Each TCR beta cDNA library carried unique molecular identifiers. TCRdb ran MiXCR on the PCR reads and lists one entry per CDR3 protein. The data show roughly 670,000 distinct CDR3 sequences, with 59% seen just once and approximately 10% held by the top ten. The sequenced sample was blood. These receptors were obtained from a girl aged 2-9 years with multiple sclerosis.

The gene calls are TRBV2 and TRBJ2-7, with TRBD2 matching over 14 bases. With V trimmed by 4 bases and J by 3 bases, 5 bases remained unmatched. Germline-derived CDR1 and CDR2 are SNHLY and FYNNEI. The CDR3 runs 16 residues. The CDR3 region is CASSGGTSGSGYEQYF. Here the CDR3 DNA reads TGTGCCAGCAGTGGCGGGACTAGCGGGAGTGGCTACGAGCAGTACTTC. The complete variable domain, with remaining parts taken from reference TRBV2 and TRBJ2-7, reads EPEVTQTPSHQVTQMGQEVILRCVPISNHLYFYWYRQILGQKVEFLVSFYNNEISEKSEIFDDQFSVERPDGSNFTLKIRSTKLEDSAMYFCASSGGTSGSGYEQYFGPGTRLTVT.

The J gene is TRBJ2-1, the V gene TRBV5-6; 11 bases match TRBD2. CDR1 is SGHDT, CDR2 YYEEEE, per germline. The CDR3 has 15 amino acids. Trimming took 0 bases from V and 7 from J; bases not matched to a gene: 3. The CDR3, as DNA: TGTGCCAGCAGCTTGGCGGGACTAGCGGAAAATGAGCAGTTCTTC. Translated: CASSLAGLAENEQFF.

The rearrangement links TRBV29-1 to TRBJ2-3, with TRBD2 identical over 12 bases. The germline V gene encodes CDR1 SQVTM and CDR2 ANQGSEA. V lost 2 bases and J lost 0; bases outside the gene matches: 6. The CDR3 consists of 17 residues. The CDR3 nucleotides are TGCAGCGTTGAACTAGCGGGGGGGCGTGCTAGCACAGATACGCAGTATTTT. Its translation is CSVELAGGRASTDTQYF.

The chain couples TRBV27 to TRBJ1-2, with 9 bases matching TRBD1. CDR3 size: 14 residues. V shed 6 bases and J 6 bases; nucleotides not matched to a gene: 8. CDR1 MNHEY and CDR2 SMNVEV come from the germline V gene (reference sequence). The CDR3 protein is CASSQAQGADGYTF. In nucleotides, the CDR3 is TGTGCCAGCAGCCAAGCACAGGGGGCGGATGGCTACACCTTC.

CDR3 DNA sequence: TGTGCCAGCAGCTTTTACAGGACAGGGGCAGATACGCAGTATTTT. Protein sequence: CASSFYRTGADTQYF. This chain connects TRBV7-2 to TRBJ2-3; 9 nucleotides line up with TRBD1. Losses at the gene ends were 3 bases for V and 4 bases for J; bases not matched to a gene: 5. The CDR3 contains 15 residues. In germline, CDR1 is SGHTA, CDR2 FQGNSA.

The CDR3 protein is CASRRTGSSGANVLTF. For the CDR3, the DNA is TGTGCCAGCAGAAGGACAGGAAGCTCTGGGGCCAACGTCCTGACTTTC. V usage is TRBV25-1 and J usage is TRBJ2-6; 7 bases are shared with TRBD1. The CDR3 totals 16 residues. Looked up from germline, CDR1 is MGHDK and CDR2 is SYGVNS. The J segment lost 0 bases and the V segment lost 6 bases, leaving 5 bases of the junction unmatched.

Only one count was recorded for this clonotype. The chain is built from TRBV14 and TRBJ1-4; D possibly corresponds to TRBD1 (5 bases). The V gene lost 1 base and the J gene lost 14 bases, with 14 bases spanning the gap. Looked up from germline, CDR1 is SGHDN and CDR2 is FVKESK. The CDR3 runs to 13 residues. The chain's CDR3 is CASSQGARAGLFF. Written as DNA, the CDR3 is TGTGCCAGCAGCCAAGGAGCCAGGGCCGGTCTGTTTTTT.

The V gene is TRBV20-1, the J gene TRBJ1-2; 9 nucleotides agree with TRBD1. The CDR3 spans 13 residues. Germline V CDR1 and CDR2: DFQATT, SNEGSKA (reference sequence). After removal of 7 bases from V and 3 bases from J, the junction contained 6 bases not matched to a gene. The CDR3 nucleotides are TGCAGTGGGAAACAGGGGGCCGACTATGGCTACACCTTC. Translation gives CSGKQGADYGYTF.

This clonotype was seen a handful of times. The chain couples TRBV5-1 to TRBJ2-1; 10 positions match TRBD1. The J segment lost 4 bases and the V segment lost 3 bases, leaving 4 bases of the junction unmatched. The germline V gene has CDR1 SGHRS and CDR2 YFSETQ. The CDR3 runs to 15 residues. The CDR3 coding sequence is TGCGCCAGCAGCTCCGGGACAGGGGTATACAATGAGCAGTTCTTC. As protein: CASSSGTGVYNEQFF.

V is TRBV4-2 and J is TRBJ2-3; 10 positions match TRBD2. The CDR3 is 16 residues long. CDR1 is LGHNA and CDR2 is YNFKEQ in the germline V gene. The ends lost 3 bases at V and 4 bases at J; junction bases unmatched: 7. The CDR3, as DNA: TGTGCCAGCAGCCAGGAGGCTAGCGGGGGCCCAGATACGCAGTATTTT. This codes for CASSQEASGGPDTQYF.

This chain uses TRBV5-5 with TRBJ2-2; a weak D match, TRBD1 (5 bases). V gave up 0 bases and J gave up 0 bases, with 6 bases separating them. Germline CDR1 SGHKS, CDR2 YYEKEE (reference sequence). This CDR3 has 15 residues. In DNA, the CDR3 is TGTGCCAGCAGCTTGGAACAGGCGAACACCGGGGAGCTGTTTTTT. It specifies CASSLEQANTGELFF.

This clonotype was counted only a few times. The gene calls are TRBV7-2 and TRBJ2-1; D is uncertain. Looked up from germline, CDR1 is SGHTA and CDR2 is FQGNSA. V lost 1 base, J lost 0 bases, and 13 bases lay in between. The CDR3 is 17 amino acids. The CDR3 sequence is CASSLEVPSSSYNEQFF. CDR3 sequence (DNA): TGTGCCAGCAGCTTAGAGGTACCTTCCTCCTCCTACAATGAGCAGTTCTTC. Variable domain in full (rest from reference TRBV7-2 and TRBJ2-1): GAGVSQSPSNKVTEKGKDVELRCDPISGHTALYWYRQSLGQGLEFLIYFQGNSAPDKSGLPSDRFSAERTGGSVSTLTIQRTQQEDSAVYLCASSLEVPSSSYNEQFFGPGTRLTVL.